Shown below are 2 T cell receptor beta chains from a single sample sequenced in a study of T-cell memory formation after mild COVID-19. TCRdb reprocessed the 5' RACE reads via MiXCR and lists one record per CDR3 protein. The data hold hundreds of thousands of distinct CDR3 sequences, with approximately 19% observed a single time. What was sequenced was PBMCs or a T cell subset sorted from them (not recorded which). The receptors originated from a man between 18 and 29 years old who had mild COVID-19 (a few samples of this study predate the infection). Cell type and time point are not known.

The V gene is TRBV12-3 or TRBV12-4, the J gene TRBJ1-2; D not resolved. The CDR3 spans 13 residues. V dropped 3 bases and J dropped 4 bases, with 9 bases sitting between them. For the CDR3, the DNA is TGTGCCAGCAGTTTCGACCGATTCTATGGCTACACCTTC. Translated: CASSFDRFYGYTF.

This CDR3 reads CASSPSQGYEQYV. The CDR3 bases are TGTGCCAGCTCCCCCTCTCAGGGGTACGAGCAGTACGTC. The chain links TRBV18 to TRBJ2-7; D might be TRBD1 (6 bases). This CDR3 is 13 amino acids long. The V end lost 6 bases, the J end lost 4 bases, and 13 bases lay between the germline ends. The V gene's germline CDR1 is KGHSH and CDR2 LQKENI.